These T cell receptor beta chains were read from a single sample in a study of human T cells and chemical hapten exposure. Each CDR3 protein gets one entry after TCRdb re-called the RACE reads with MiXCR. The sample holds around 130,000 distinct CDR3 sequences, over 9% seen once. Here the sequenced sample was whole blood, taken in connection with sensitization to the hapten diphenylcyclopropenone (DPC). These receptors all come from a woman aged 45-59 years with alopecia areata. Some clones in this sample may be carry-over from other donors' samples. CDR3s include the opening cysteine and the closing phenylalanine or tryptophan. Each record gives: J gene, D gene, clone size, V gene, CDR3 protein, CDR3 DNA. A D gene is named only where the DNA matches it firmly. Some rows have no size entry. The others give once, few or many, or a class for an expanded clone.

J: TRBJ2-7; D: -; size: few; V: TRBV4-1; CDR3: CASSQEQVSSYEQYF; DNA: TGCGCCAGCAGCCAAGAACAGGTTTCTTCCTACGAGCAGTACTTC
J: TRBJ1-1; D: TRBD1; size: -; V: TRBV18; CDR3: CASSLQTGMNTEAFF; DNA: TGTGCCAGCTCACTTCAGACAGGGATGAACACTGAAGCTTTCTTT
J: TRBJ1-4; D: -; size: -; V: TRBV4-2; CDR3: CASSHGTGPLFF; DNA: TGTGCCAGCAGCCATGGTACAGGGCCGCTGTTTTTT
J: TRBJ1-1; D: TRBD1; size: -; V: TRBV5-1; CDR3: CASSPRAGQGAGNTEAFF; DNA: TGCGCCAGCAGCCCCCGGGCTGGACAGGGGGCAGGGAACACTGAAGCTTTCTTT
J: TRBJ2-7; D: TRBD2; size: -; V: TRBV20-1; CDR3: CSASQGLALGEQYF; DNA: TGCAGTGCTAGCCAGGGACTAGCCCTGGGGGAGCAGTACTTC
J: TRBJ2-1; D: TRBD2; size: few; V: TRBV27; CDR3: CASSLAGGFNEQFF; DNA: TGTGCCAGCAGTCTAGCGGGGGGGTTCAATGAGCAGTTCTTC
J: TRBJ1-6; D: TRBD1; size: many; V: TRBV10-3; CDR3: CAISEVGTGMRSPLHF; DNA: TGTGCCATCAGTGAAGTCGGGACAGGGATGAGGTCACCCCTCCACTTT
J: TRBJ1-2; D: TRBD1; size: -; V: TRBV7-2; CDR3: CASSLVGGQGYSGYGYTF; DNA: TGTGCCAGCAGCTTAGTGGGCGGACAGGGGTATTCAGGTTATGGCTACACCTTC
J: TRBJ1-5; D: -; size: -; V: TRBV6-6; CDR3: CASNLTGPPNQPQHF; DNA: TGTGCCAGCAACCTGACAGGACCCCCCAATCAGCCCCAGCATTTT
J: TRBJ1-2; D: -; size: -; V: TRBV20-1; CDR3: CSATGGGVNYGYTF; DNA: TGCAGTGCTACGGGCGGGGGGGTTAACTATGGCTACACCTTC
J: TRBJ1-1; D: -; size: -; V: TRBV12-3/TRBV12-4; CDR3: CASSYGGARDEAFF; DNA: TGTGCCAGCAGTTACGGGGGGGCGAGGGATGAAGCTTTCTTT
J: TRBJ2-7; D: TRBD1; size: many; V: TRBV5-1; CDR3: CASSLGGQGSEQYF; DNA: TGCGCCAGCAGCTTGGGGGGACAGGGGTCCGAGCAGTACTTC
J: TRBJ2-6; D: TRBD1; size: -; V: TRBV6-5; CDR3: CASAGQENSGANVLTF; DNA: TGTGCCAGCGCGGGACAGGAAAACTCTGGGGCCAACGTCCTGACTTTC
J: TRBJ2-2; D: TRBD2; size: -; V: TRBV7-2; CDR3: CASSAASGSTGELFF; DNA: TGTGCCAGCAGCGCAGCTAGCGGGAGCACCGGGGAGCTGTTTTTT
J: TRBJ2-7; D: -; size: few; V: TRBV11-2; CDR3: CASSSPVATYEQYF; DNA: TGTGCCAGCAGCTCCCCCGTCGCTACCTACGAGCAGTACTTC
J: TRBJ2-3; D: -; size: many; V: TRBV29-1; CDR3: CSSGTRTDTQYF; DNA: TGCAGCTCCGGGACGCGGACAGATACGCAGTATTTT
J: TRBJ2-7; D: -; size: few; V: TRBV29-1; CDR3: CSVGLGIHEQYF; DNA: TGCAGCGTTGGTTTGGGGATCCACGAGCAGTACTTC
J: TRBJ2-3; D: -; size: many; V: TRBV29-1; CDR3: CSVDVTSTDTQYF; DNA: TGCAGCGTTGACGTAACTAGCACAGATACGCAGTATTTT
J: TRBJ1-5; D: -; size: -; V: TRBV4-3; CDR3: CASSHLGRGSNQPQHF; DNA: TGCGCCAGCAGCCATCTAGGACGGGGTAGCAATCAGCCCCAGCATTTT
J: TRBJ2-1; D: -; size: -; V: TRBV4-2; CDR3: CASSQDARGSYNEQFF; DNA: TGTGCCAGCAGCCAAGATGCTCGGGGGAGCTACAATGAGCAGTTCTTC
J: TRBJ2-5; D: -; size: -; V: TRBV6-6; CDR3: CASIKLGGPQETQYF; DNA: TGTGCCAGCATTAAACTGGGGGGGCCCCAAGAGACCCAGTACTTC